Below, 32 T cell receptor beta chains from the same sample are listed, as sequenced in a study of human T cells and chemical hapten exposure. Time point here: patch test 2, 6 weeks after DPC sensitization. Noted treatment: therapeutic diphenylcyclopropenone sensitization with weekly scalp DPC. TCRdb used MiXCR to reprocess the RACE reads, holding one entry per CDR3 protein. The table records about 400,000 distinct CDR3 sequences, about 6% of them present only once. Sample: whole blood, taken in connection with sensitization to the hapten diphenylcyclopropenone (DPC). These receptors were collected from a woman aged 18-29 years with alopecia areata. Some clones in this sample may be carry-over from other donors' samples.

At least ten counts were recorded for this clonotype. CDR3 amino acids: CASVCQEDTVFYIQYF. CDR3 bases: TGTGCTAGTGTCTGCCAGGAGGACACCGTGTTCTACATTCAGTACTTC. This rearrangement joins TRBV12-5 to TRBJ2-4, with D perhaps being TRBD1 or TRBD2 (5 bases each). Looked up from germline, CDR1 is LGHNT and CDR2 is FRNRAP. Trimming took off 7 bases at V and 8 bases at J, with 24 bases between the two ends. The CDR3 covers 16 residues.

The chain has TRBV3-1 and TRBJ2-7; 7 bases match TRBD2. The ends lost 3 bases at V and 1 base at J; junction bases unmatched: 6. The CDR3 length is 15 residues. From germline, CDR1 is LGHDT and CDR2 YNNKEL (reference sequence). This CDR3 reads CASSQASGLSYEQYF. In DNA form, the CDR3 reads TGTGCCAGCAGCCAGGCTAGCGGCCTTTCCTACGAGCAGTACTTC.

This clonotype was picked up a small number of times. This chain connects TRBV7-9 to TRBJ1-2; 9 bases fit TRBD1. The CDR3 length is 16 residues. Trimming cost V 5 bases and J 6 bases; bases outside gene matches: 13. Per germline, CDR1 SEHNR and CDR2 FQNEAQ (reference sequence). The CDR3 sequence is CASSVFRDRAENGYTF. The CDR3 nucleotides read TGTGCCAGCAGCGTTTTCCGGGACAGGGCCGAGAATGGCTACACCTTC.

This clonotype was counted ten times or more. This rearrangement joins TRBV28 to TRBJ2-7; TRBD1 aligns across 7 bases. The CDR3 has 16 amino acids. V dropped 5 bases and J dropped 0; count of bases not matched to a gene: 10. The germline V gene encodes CDR1 MDHEN and CDR2 SYDVKM. The CDR3, as DNA: TGTGCCAGCAGTCTCAAGGCCGGGACAGTCTCCTACGAGCAGTACTTC. Translation: CASSLKAGTVSYEQYF.

This clonotype was seen repeatedly, ten times or more. J is TRBJ1-2 and V is TRBV6-1, with D perhaps TRBD1 (5 bases). V lost 8 bases to trimming and J lost 0 bases, with 19 bases between them. CDR1 is MNHNS and CDR2 is SASEGT in the germline V gene. The length of the CDR3 is 16 residues. CDR3 residues: CASCPVGAEANYGYTF. The CDR3 DNA is TGTGCCAGCTGCCCCGTTGGGGCAGAAGCTAACTATGGCTACACCTTC.

This clonotype was observed many times. This chain links TRBV7-9 with TRBJ1-1; TRBD1 matches 8 bases. CDR3 length: 15 residues. Germline loops: CDR1 SEHNR, CDR2 FQNEAQ (reference sequence). V was clipped by 2 bases and J by 3 bases; unmatched bases: 5. CDR3 coding DNA: TGTGCCAGCAGCTTAATTGGACAGGGTTACACTGAAGCTTTCTTT. Translating it yields CASSLIGQGYTEAFF.

This clonotype was seen only a few times. This chain connects TRBV6-2 or TRBV6-3 to TRBJ2-7, with TRBD1 identical over 7 bases. V was clipped by 4 bases and J by 0 bases; unmatched bases: 6. Germline V lookup: CDR1 MNHEY, CDR2 SVGEGT. The CDR3 contains 15 residues. CDR3 protein: CASSSTGLSSYEQYF. In nucleotides, the CDR3 is TGTGCCAGCAGTTCGACAGGGTTAAGCTCCTACGAGCAGTACTTC.

This clonotype was seen ten or more times. This sequence joins TRBV4-2 and TRBJ1-4, with D maybe TRBD1 (6 bases). The CDR3 spans 14 residues. The germline V and J ends were trimmed by 3 bases and 7 bases, with 12 bases remaining between them. CDR1 and CDR2 from the germline V gene are LGHNA and YNFKEQ. This CDR3 reads CASSQGGVSEKLFF. In DNA, the CDR3 is TGTGCCAGCAGCCAGGGGGGCGTAAGTGAAAAACTGTTTTTT.

This clonotype was counted at least ten times. V usage is TRBV20-1 and J usage is TRBJ2-7; 7 nucleotides match TRBD1. The CDR3 sequence is 14 residues long. After removal of 8 bases from V and 5 bases from J, the junction contained 15 bases not matched to a gene. Germline lookup yields CDR1 DFQATT and CDR2 SNEGSKA (reference sequence). CDR3 amino acids: CSTPRRDSLNEQYF. The CDR3 DNA is TGCAGTACCCCCCGCAGGGACAGTCTCAACGAGCAGTACTTC.

The chain employs TRBV7-9 and TRBJ1-2; D perhaps matches TRBD1 (6 bases). The CDR3 sequence is 16 residues long. V lost 11 bases, J lost 3 bases, and 25 bases lay in between. Germline-derived CDR1 and CDR2 are SEHNR and FQNEAQ (reference sequence). The CDR3 region has the DNA TGTGCCGTCGTCGGACAGAATACCAAATGGGACTATGGCTACACCTTC. Residues: CAVVGQNTKWDYGYTF.

This clonotype was found many times. The chain recombines TRBV15 with TRBJ2-6, with D unclear. This CDR3 spans 14 amino acids. The germline V gene has CDR1 LNHNV and CDR2 YYDKDF (reference sequence). V was pared by 0 bases and J by 0 bases, with 0 bases between. For the CDR3, the DNA is TGTGCCACCAGCAGAGACTCTGGGGCCAACGTCCTGACTTTC. This codes for CATSRDSGANVLTF.

The V call is TRBV4-2, the J call TRBJ2-3; D remains ambiguous. The CDR3 spans 14 residues. The ends were cut back, 4 bases at V and 2 bases at J, with 10 bases in the middle. Germline values: CDR1 LGHNA, CDR2 YNFKEQ. The CDR3 nucleotides are TGTGCCAGCAGCCCTCCAATATTCACAGATACGCAGTATTTT. Amino acids: CASSPPIFTDTQYF.

As regards this clonotype: A much more abundant neighbour one base away suggests this may be a read error. The genes are TRBV20-1 and TRBJ1-1, with a tentative D call TRBD1 (5 bases). The germline gives CDR1 DFQATT, CDR2 SNEGSKA (reference sequence). Trimming pared 5 bases from V and 4 bases from J, leaving 14 bases between. The CDR3 loop spans 13 amino acids. The DNA of the CDR3 is TGCAGTGCTGGTAGACAGATGATCACTGAAGCTTTCTTT. This gives the protein CSAGRQMITEAFF.

About this clonotype itself: Since a much larger clone is just one base distant, this may be a read error. This chain connects TRBV10-3 to TRBJ2-5, with TRBD1 identical over 9 bases. V gave up 6 bases and J gave up 3 bases; unmatched junction bases: 2. Germline V gives CDR1 ENHRY, CDR2 SYGVKD. This CDR3 is built from 13 residues. The CDR3 nucleotides read TGTGCCATCAGAGGGGACAGGGAAGAGACCCAGTACTTC. The encoded protein is CAIRGDREETQYF.

This clonotype was seen only a few times. The CDR3 loop is CASSFDRQYTEAFF. CDR3 nucleotides: TGTGCCAGCAGCTTCGACCGACAGTACACTGAAGCTTTCTTT. The chain couples TRBV11-2 to TRBJ1-1; D perhaps matches TRBD1 (5 bases). The CDR3 runs to 14 residues. Trimming shortened V by 3 bases and J by 3 bases, and 11 bases separated the two germline ends. Germline-derived CDR1 and CDR2 are SGHAT and FQNNGV.

There are many counts of this clonotype. The chain employs TRBV4-1 and TRBJ1-1, with 7 bases fitting TRBD1. The CDR3 is 15 residues long. V shed 1 base and J 5 bases; nucleotides not matched to a gene: 7. Germline V gives CDR1 MGHRA, CDR2 YSYEKL. The CDR3 protein is CASSQGRQGGTEAFF. The DNA for the CDR3 is TGCGCCAGCAGCCAAGGTCGACAGGGTGGGACTGAAGCTTTCTTT.

Of note for this clonotype: This may arise from a read error, as a much more abundant clone is one base away. This sequence joins TRBV27 and TRBJ1-2; D is undetermined. The CDR3 has 17 amino acids. Germline values: CDR1 MNHEY, CDR2 SMNVEV (reference sequence). The CDR3 region is CASKALITANLKYGYSF. CDR3 nucleotides: TGTGCCAGCAAGGCCCTCATAACAGCTAACCTTAAATATGGCTACTCCTTC.

This clonotype was seen repeatedly, ten times or more. This chain joins TRBV12-3 or TRBV12-4 and TRBJ1-5, with D unclear. The CDR3 loop spans 14 amino acids. The V end lost 6 bases, the J end lost 7 bases, and 16 bases lay between the germline ends. The DNA for the CDR3 is TGTGCCAGCAGACTAGGCCGGGCACCCCAGCCCCAGCATTTT. As protein: CASRLGRAPQPQHF.

The J gene is TRBJ2-3, the V gene TRBV6-1, with 8 bases identical to TRBD2. V lost 2 bases, J lost 3 bases, and 10 bases stayed unmatched. Germline CDR1 MNHNS, CDR2 SASEGT. CDR3 length equals 17 residues. As DNA, the CDR3 is TGTGCCAGCAGTGAAAAGGCGAGGCTAGCGGGTACAGATACGCAGTATTTT. It is translated as CASSEKARLAGTDTQYF.

The table lists this clonotype with many counts. The rearrangement links TRBV12-3 or TRBV12-4 to TRBJ2-2; D gene ambiguous. This CDR3 comprises 17 residues. Trimming shortened V by 5 bases and J by 6 bases, and 22 bases separated the two germline ends. The CDR3 is CASSPQRGTKNPGELFF. CDR3 nucleotide sequence: TGTGCCAGCAGTCCACAAAGAGGCACGAAGAATCCCGGGGAGCTGTTTTTT.

This clonotype was counted ten times or more. The V call is TRBV20-1, the J call TRBJ2-7; D gene ambiguous. The CDR3 is made up of 11 amino acids. Germline V gives CDR1 DFQATT, CDR2 SNEGSKA (reference sequence). V lost 6 bases, J lost 2 bases, and 8 bases lay in between. The CDR3 DNA reads as TGCAGTGCGTTATACCCCTACGAGCAGTACTTC. Amino acid sequence: CSALYPYEQYF.

The genes are TRBV6-1 and TRBJ2-3; 8 nucleotides agree with TRBD1. Germline V lookup: CDR1 MNHNS, CDR2 SASEGT. There are 19 residues in the CDR3. The V and J ends lost 6 bases and 2 bases, in that order; junction bases with no gene match: 19. CDR3 region: CASRVLGFTTGQDTDTQYF. CDR3 nucleotide sequence: TGTGCCAGCAGAGTACTGGGCTTTACTACGGGACAGGACACAGATACGCAGTATTTT.

This clonotype has a count of ten or more. DNA for the CDR3: TGTGCCAGCAGTTTAGCCTGGGCCGATCAGCCCCAGCATTTT. Its translation: CASSLAWADQPQHF. V and J are TRBV12-3 or TRBV12-4 and TRBJ1-5; D is unclear. Trimming pared 0 bases from V and 5 bases from J, leaving 8 bases between. CDR3 length: 14 residues.

This clonotype was counted many times. The CDR3, as DNA: TGTGCCAGCAGATATGACAGGGGATATTCACCCCTCCACTTT. Residues: CASRYDRGYSPLHF. The chain combines TRBV7-2 with TRBJ1-6; 8 positions match TRBD1. The CDR3 is made up of 14 amino acids. The trim removed 6 bases at V and 8 bases at J, leaving 6 bases unmatched. Germline V gene sequence: CDR1 SGHTA, CDR2 FQGNSA.

This clonotype was recorded at least ten times. The rearrangement joins TRBV14 to TRBJ2-3; perhaps TRBD1 as D (7 bases). The CDR3 runs to 14 residues. Trimming left V 4 bases short and J 4 bases short, with 12 bases between. CDR1 is SGHDN, CDR2 FVKESK, per germline. CDR3 loop: CASSRSGGSDTQYF. CDR3 DNA: TGTGCCAGCAGCCGTTCAGGGGGGTCAGATACGCAGTATTTT.

This clonotype was counted a few times. V is TRBV12-3 or TRBV12-4 and J is TRBJ2-3; TRBD2 might be the D (5 bases). The CDR3 totals 14 residues. V was trimmed by 4 bases and J by 4 bases, leaving 12 bases between them. The CDR3 nucleotides are TGTGCCAGCAGTTCCACTAGAAACCCAGATACGCAGTATTTT. Encoded protein: CASSSTRNPDTQYF.

For the CDR3, the DNA is TGCGCCAGCAGAATGAACACCGGGGAGCTGTTTTTT. It translates to CASRMNTGELFF. The chain combines TRBV4-1 with TRBJ2-2; the D is unclear. V gave up 6 bases and J gave up 1 base, with 3 bases separating them. Germline V lookup: CDR1 MGHRA, CDR2 YSYEKL. The CDR3 spans 12 residues.

The chain links TRBV5-4 to TRBJ2-3, with 12 bases aligning to TRBD2. CDR1 and CDR2 (germline): SGHNT, YYREEE (reference sequence). This CDR3 comprises 18 residues. The V segment lost 0 bases and the J segment 1 base; nucleotides outside the gene matches: 6. Here the CDR3 reads CASSLGPRLAGGTDTQYF. CDR3 DNA: TGTGCCAGCAGCTTGGGCCCTAGACTAGCGGGGGGCACAGATACGCAGTATTTT.

This clonotype was recorded many times. This rearrangement joins TRBV3-1 to TRBJ2-2; 8 positions agree with TRBD2. The trim removed 1 base at V and 0 bases at J, leaving 7 bases unmatched. Germline CDR1 LGHDT, CDR2 YNNKEL (reference sequence). The CDR3 runs to 18 residues. In DNA form, the CDR3 reads TGTGCCAGCAGCCAAGCTCTCCCTAGCGGGCCGAACACCGGGGAGCTGTTTTTT. Its translation is CASSQALPSGPNTGELFF.

This clonotype was observed many times. The V and J genes are TRBV4-3 and TRBJ1-4; 8 bases agree with TRBD1. Germline values: CDR1 LGHNA, CDR2 YSLEER. V gave up 2 bases and J gave up 4 bases; unmatched junction bases: 3. This CDR3 contains 15 residues. The CDR3 DNA is TGCGCCAGCAGCCAATCGACAGGGGATAATGAAAAACTGTTTTTT. It is translated as CASSQSTGDNEKLFF.

This clonotype was observed a few times. The V call is TRBV6-2 or TRBV6-3, the J call TRBJ2-3, with TRBD2 matching over 9 bases. Per the germline V gene, CDR1 is MNHEY and CDR2 is SVGEGT. There are 16 residues in the CDR3. V shed 2 bases, J shed 4 bases, and the junction held 7 bases outside the gene matches. The CDR3 sequence is CASSYTFSSGADTQYF. The CDR3 coding sequence is TGTGCCAGCAGTTACACCTTCTCTAGCGGGGCAGATACGCAGTATTTT.

This clonotype was recorded at least ten times. The V gene is TRBV12-3 or TRBV12-4, the J gene TRBJ1-1; 10 bases fit TRBD1. The length of the CDR3 is 12 residues. V shed 7 bases and J 12 bases; nucleotides not matched to a gene: 8. This CDR3 is CASTATGGVTFF. Here the CDR3 DNA reads TGTGCCAGCACCGCGACAGGGGGCGTAACTTTCTTT.